The T cell receptor (beta chain) under discussion was sequenced for a study of T cells in Graves' hyperthyroidism and ophthalmopathy. Study-level points and caveats: The blood repertoire included most of the expanded thyroid clonotypes above 0.001. Separating ophthalmopathy from stable hyperthyroidism was achieved by a 13 V-J model.

RNA transcripts provided the source from which TCR beta CDR3 regions were amplified. HTBI primers were the set used in a first-round RT-PCR of the TCR CDR3. TCRdb called the multiplex PCR reads again in MiXCR, with one record for every CDR3 protein. The repertoire holds about 560,000 distinct CDR3 sequences, around 45% seen once, with just over 8% in the top ten. Recently diagnosed hyperthyroidism of less than 2 months' duration affected patients aged 18 to 65. Uncontrolled infections, other autoimmune diseases, pregnancy or lactation led to exclusion of patients. Germline assignment: CDR1 SNHLY and CDR2 FYNNEI. This CDR3 contains 12 residues. The germline V and J ends were trimmed by 6 bases and 4 bases, with 7 bases remaining between them. The table lists this clonotype with many counts. The antigen is not known.

This chain connects TRBV2 to TRBJ1-5; D gene ambiguous. This TCR was sampled from a young woman with Graves' hyperthyroidism. The sequencing sample was made of peripheral blood or thyroid tissue (not recorded which). CDR3 sequence reads: CASRAQNQPQHF. CDR3 coding DNA: TGTGCCAGCAGGGCCCAAAATCAGCCCCAGCATTTT.